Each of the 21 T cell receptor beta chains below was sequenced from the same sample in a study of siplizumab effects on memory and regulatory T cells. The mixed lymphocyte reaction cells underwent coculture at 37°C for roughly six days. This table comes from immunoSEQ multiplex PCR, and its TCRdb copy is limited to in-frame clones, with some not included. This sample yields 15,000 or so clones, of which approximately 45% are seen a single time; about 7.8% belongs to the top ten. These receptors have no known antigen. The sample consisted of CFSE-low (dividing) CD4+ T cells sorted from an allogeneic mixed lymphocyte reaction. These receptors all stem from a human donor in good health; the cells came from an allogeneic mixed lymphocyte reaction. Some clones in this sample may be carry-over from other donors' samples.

CDR3 loop: CASSLEFGRDWSGYTF. CDR3 sequence (DNA): TGTGCCAGCAGCTTAGAGTTTGGCAGGGACTGGTCTGGCTACACCTTC. J is TRBJ1-2 and V is TRBV7-2, with D perhaps TRBD1 (5 bases). The germline V gene encodes CDR1 SGHTA and CDR2 FQGNSA. Trimming removed 1 base at V and 7 bases at J, with 19 bases between. This CDR3 has 16 residues.

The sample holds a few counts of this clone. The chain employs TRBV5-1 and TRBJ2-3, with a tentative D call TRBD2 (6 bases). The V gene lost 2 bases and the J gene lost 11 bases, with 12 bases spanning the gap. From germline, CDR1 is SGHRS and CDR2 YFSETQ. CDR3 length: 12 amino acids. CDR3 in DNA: TGCGCCAGCAGCTTCAGCGGAGGGAGGCAGTATTTT. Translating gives CASSFSGGRQYF.

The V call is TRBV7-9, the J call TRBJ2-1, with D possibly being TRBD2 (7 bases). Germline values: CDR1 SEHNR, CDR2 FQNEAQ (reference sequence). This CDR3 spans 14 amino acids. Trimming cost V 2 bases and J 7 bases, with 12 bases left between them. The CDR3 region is CASSLSGTRNEQFF. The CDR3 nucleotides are TGTGCCAGCAGCTTAAGCGGGACAAGGAATGAGCAGTTCTTC.

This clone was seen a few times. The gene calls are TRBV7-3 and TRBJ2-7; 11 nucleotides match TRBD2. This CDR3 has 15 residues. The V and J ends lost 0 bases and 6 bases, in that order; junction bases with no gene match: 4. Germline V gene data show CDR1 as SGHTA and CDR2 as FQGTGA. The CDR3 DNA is TGTGCCAGCAGCTTAACGGGTCTAGCGGGAGGCGAGCAGTACTTC. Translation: CASSLTGLAGGEQYF.

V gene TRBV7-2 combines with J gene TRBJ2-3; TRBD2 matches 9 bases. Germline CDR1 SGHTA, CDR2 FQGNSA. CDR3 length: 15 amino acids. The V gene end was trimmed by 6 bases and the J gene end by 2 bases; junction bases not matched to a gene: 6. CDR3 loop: CASSQSGRITDTQYF. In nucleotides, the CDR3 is TGTGCCAGCAGTCAAAGCGGGAGGATCACAGATACGCAGTATTTT.

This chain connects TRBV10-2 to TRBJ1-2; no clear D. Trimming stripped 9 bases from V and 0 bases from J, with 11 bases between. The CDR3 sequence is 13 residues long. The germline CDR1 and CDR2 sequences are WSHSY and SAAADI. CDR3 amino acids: CASTLVSNYGYTF. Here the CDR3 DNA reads TGCGCCAGTACCCTGGTCTCTAACTATGGCTACACCTTC.

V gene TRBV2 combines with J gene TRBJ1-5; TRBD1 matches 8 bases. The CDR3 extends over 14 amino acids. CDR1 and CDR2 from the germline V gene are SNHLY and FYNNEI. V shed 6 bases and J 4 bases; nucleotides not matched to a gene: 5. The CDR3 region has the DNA TGTGCCAGCAGGCAGGGGGCCCGAAATCAGCCCCAGCATTTT. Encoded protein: CASRQGARNQPQHF.

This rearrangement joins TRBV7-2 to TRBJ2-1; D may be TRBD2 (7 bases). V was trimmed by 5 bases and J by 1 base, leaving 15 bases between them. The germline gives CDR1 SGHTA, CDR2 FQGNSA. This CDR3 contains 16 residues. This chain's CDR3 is CASSPRGGESYNEQFF. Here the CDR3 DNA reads TGTGCCAGCAGCCCGAGGGGGGGCGAGTCCTACAATGAGCAGTTCTTC.

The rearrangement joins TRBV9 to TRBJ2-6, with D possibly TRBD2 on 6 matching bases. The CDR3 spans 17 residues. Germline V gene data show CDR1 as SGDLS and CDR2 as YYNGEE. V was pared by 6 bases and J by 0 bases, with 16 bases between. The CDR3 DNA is TGTGCCAGCACCCCGACGGGGGTATACTCTGGGGCCAACGTCCTGACTTTC. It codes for CASTPTGVYSGANVLTF.

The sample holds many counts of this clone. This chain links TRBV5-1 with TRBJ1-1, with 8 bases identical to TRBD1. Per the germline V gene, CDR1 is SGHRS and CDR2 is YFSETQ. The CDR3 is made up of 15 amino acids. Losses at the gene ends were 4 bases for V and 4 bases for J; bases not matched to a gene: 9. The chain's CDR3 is CASSLLRGLSTEAFF. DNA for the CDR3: TGCGCCAGCAGCCTACTCAGGGGGCTGAGCACTGAAGCTTTCTTT.

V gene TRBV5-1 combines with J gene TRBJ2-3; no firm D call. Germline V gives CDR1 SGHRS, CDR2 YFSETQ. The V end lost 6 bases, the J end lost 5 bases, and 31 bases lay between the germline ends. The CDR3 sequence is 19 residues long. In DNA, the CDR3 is TGCGCCAGCAACCTTCGAGGATTGCGAGGAGTAGGCTCAATAGATACGCAGTATTTT. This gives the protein CASNLRGLRGVGSIDTQYF.

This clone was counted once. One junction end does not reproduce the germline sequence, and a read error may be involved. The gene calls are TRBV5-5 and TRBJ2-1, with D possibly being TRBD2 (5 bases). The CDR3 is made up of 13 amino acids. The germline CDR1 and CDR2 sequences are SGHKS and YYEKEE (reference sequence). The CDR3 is CASSSDSHNEQFF. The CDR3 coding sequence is TGTGCCAGCAGCTCGGACTCCCACAATGAGCAGTTCTTC.

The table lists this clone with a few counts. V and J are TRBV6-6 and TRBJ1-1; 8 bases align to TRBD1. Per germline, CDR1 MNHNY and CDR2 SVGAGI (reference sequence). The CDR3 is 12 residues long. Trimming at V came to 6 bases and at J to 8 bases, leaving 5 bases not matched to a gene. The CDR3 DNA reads TGTGCCAGCAGCACGACAGGGGTAGAAGCTTTCTTT. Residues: CASSTTGVEAFF.

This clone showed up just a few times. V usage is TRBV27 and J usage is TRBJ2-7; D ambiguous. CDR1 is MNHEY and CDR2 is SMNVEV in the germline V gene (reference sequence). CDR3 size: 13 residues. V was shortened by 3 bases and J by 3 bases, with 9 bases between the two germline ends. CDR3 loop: CASSLSSLYEQYF. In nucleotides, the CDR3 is TGTGCCAGCAGTTTGTCCTCTCTCTACGAGCAGTACTTC.

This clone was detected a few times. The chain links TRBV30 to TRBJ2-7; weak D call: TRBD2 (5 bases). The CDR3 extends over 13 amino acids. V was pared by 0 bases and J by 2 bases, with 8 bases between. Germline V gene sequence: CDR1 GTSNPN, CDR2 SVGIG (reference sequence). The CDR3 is CAWSVGNTYEQYF. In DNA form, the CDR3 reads TGTGCCTGGAGTGTCGGGAATACCTACGAGCAGTACTTC.

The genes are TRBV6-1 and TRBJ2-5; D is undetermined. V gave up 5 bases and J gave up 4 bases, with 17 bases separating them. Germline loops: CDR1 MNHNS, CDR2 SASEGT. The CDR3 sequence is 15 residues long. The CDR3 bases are TGTGCCAGCAGTTCCCCCACCGCCTGGGGAGAGACCCAGTACTTC. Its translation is CASSSPTAWGETQYF.

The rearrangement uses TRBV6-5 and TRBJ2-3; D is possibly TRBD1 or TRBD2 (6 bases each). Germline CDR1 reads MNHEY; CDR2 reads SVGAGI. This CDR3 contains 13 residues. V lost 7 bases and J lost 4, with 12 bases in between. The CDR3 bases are TGTGCCAGCAAGAGGGGGGCTTCAGATACGCAGTATTTT. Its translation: CASKRGASDTQYF.

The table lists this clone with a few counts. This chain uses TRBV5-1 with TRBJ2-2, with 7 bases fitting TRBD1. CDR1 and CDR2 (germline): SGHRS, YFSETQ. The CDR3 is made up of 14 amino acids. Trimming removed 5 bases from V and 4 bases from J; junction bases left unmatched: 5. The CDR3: CASRPRQGTGELFF. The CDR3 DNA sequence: TGCGCCAGCAGGCCCAGACAGGGCACCGGGGAGCTGTTTTTT.

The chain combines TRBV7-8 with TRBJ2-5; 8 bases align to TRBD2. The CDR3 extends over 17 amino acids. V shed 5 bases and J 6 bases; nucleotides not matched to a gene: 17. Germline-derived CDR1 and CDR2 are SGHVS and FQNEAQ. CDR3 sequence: CASSPWGGNSGKKTQYF. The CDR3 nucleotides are TGTGCCAGCAGCCCATGGGGGGGAAATAGCGGGAAAAAGACCCAGTACTTC.

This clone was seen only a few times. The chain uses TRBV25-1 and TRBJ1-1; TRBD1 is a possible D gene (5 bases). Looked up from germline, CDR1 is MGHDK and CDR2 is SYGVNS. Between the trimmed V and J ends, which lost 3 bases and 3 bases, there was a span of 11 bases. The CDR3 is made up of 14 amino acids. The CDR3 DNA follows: TGTGCCAGCAGTGAGAGTTGGGGGGACACTGAAGCTTTCTTT. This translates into CASSESWGDTEAFF.

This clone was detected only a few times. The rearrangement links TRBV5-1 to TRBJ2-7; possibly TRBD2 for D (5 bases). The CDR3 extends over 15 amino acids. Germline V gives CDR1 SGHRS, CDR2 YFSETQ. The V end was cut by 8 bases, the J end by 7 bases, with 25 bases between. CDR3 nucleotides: TGCGCCAGTCAACCACCGGGAACTCACTCGGGGGAGCAGTACTTC. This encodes CASQPPGTHSGEQYF.